The following is a T cell receptor (beta chain) sequence with its context. Its target is not known. The sample comes from a study of monozygotic twins with inflammatory bowel disease. Study-level points and caveats: TCRbeta inverse Simpson diversity was decreased in IBD patients versus healthy co-twins. A lone strong IBD-associated signal or clonotype found no support. Similarity of repertoires did not differ between concordant and discordant twins, possibly from limited power. Treatment differences in immunosuppression may have added variability to the repertoires of patients.

TCRdb reprocessed the 5' RACE reads; each CDR3 protein has one entry and no DNA is given. The sample table includes about 420,000 distinct CDR3 sequences. This CDR3 is built from 16 residues. Sequencing was performed on blood. The genes are TRBV12-3 or TRBV12-4 and TRBJ1-6; TCRdb's D gene call, TRBD1, goes unchecked for lack of DNA. This clonotype was obtained from a human donor with ulcerative colitis or Crohn's disease, or a healthy co-twin of an affected twin (not recorded which). The CDR3 sequence: CASSRRRGPGISPLHF.